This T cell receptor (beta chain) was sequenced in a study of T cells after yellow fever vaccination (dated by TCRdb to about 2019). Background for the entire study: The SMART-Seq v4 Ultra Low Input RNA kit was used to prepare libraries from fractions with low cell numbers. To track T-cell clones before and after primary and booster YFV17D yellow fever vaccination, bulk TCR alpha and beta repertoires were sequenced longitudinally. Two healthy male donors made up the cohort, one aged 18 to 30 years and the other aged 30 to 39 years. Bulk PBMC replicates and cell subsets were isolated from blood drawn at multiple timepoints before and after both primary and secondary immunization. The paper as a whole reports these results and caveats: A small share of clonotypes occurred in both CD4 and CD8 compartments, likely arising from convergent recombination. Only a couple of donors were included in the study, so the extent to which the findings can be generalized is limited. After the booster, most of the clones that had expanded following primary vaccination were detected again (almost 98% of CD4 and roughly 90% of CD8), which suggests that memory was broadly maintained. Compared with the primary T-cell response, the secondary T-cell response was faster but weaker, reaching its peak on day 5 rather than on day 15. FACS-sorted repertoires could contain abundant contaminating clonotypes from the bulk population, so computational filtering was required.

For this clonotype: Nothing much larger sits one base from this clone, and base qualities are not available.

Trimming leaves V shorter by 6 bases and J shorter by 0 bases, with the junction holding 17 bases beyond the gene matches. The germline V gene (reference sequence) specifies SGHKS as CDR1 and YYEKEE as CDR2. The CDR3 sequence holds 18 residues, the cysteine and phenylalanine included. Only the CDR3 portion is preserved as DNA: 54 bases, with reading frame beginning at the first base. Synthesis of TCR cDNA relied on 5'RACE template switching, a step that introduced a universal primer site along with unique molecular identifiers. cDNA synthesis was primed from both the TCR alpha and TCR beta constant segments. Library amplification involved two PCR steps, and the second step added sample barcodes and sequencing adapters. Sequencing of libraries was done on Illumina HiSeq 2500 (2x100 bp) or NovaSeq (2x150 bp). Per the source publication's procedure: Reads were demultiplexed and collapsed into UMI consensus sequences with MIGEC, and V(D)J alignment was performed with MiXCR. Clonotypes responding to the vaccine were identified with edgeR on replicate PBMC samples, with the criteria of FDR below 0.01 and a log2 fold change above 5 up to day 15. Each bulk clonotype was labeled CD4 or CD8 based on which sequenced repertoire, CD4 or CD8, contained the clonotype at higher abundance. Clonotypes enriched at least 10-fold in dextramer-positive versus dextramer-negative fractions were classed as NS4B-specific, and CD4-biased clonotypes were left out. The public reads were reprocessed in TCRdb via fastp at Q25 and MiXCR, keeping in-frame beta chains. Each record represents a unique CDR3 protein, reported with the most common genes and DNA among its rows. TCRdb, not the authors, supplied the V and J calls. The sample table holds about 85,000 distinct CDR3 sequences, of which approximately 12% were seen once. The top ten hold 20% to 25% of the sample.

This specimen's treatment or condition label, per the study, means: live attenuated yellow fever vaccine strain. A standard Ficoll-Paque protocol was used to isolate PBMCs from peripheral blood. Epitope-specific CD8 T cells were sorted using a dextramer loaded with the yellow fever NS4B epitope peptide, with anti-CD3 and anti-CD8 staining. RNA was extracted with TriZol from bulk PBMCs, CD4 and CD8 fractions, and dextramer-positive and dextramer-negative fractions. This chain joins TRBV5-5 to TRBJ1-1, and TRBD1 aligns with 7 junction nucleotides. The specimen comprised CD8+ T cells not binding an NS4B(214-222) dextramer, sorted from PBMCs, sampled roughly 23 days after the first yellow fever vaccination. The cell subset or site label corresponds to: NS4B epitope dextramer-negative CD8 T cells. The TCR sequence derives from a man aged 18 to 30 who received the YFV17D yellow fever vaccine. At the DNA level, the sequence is TGTGCCAGCACTCGACAGGGACCCTTCACTCTAATGAACACTGAAGCTTTCTTT. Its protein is CASTRQGPFTLMNTEAFF.